The present T cell receptor (beta chain) was sequenced within a study of T cell responses to AZD1222 COVID-19 vaccine. The assay was immunoSEQ multiplex PCR, and TCRdb's table has in-frame clones only and misses some. This table has 110,000 or so clones, 70% to 90% appearing once. This clone was observed a few times. Its antigen is undetermined. Second-dose intervals of approximately 4 or approximately 12 weeks were pooled. Study results and limitations: An increase in Spike-specific TCR breadth and depth was observed after two AZD1222 doses.

The CDR3 is 17 residues long. J gave up 8 bases and V 2 bases, and 12 bases lay outside the gene matches. In germline, CDR1 is LNHNV, CDR2 YYDKDF (reference sequence). The rearrangement joins TRBV15 to TRBJ1-2, with 12 nucleotides matching TRBD1. This TCR derives from an adult who received the AZD1222 COVID-19 vaccine. The starting material was peripheral blood, obtained 28 days after the second AZD1222 dose. Here the CDR3 reads CATSRKTGTGGFLGYTF. CDR3 nucleotides: TGTGCCACCAGCAGAAAGACCGGGACAGGGGGCTTCCTAGGCTACACCTTC. The variable domain in full, with the rest retrieved from reference TRBV15 and TRBJ1-2, is DAMVIQNPRYQVTQFGKPVTLSCSQTLNHNVMYWYQQKSSQAPKLLFHYYDKDFNNEADTPDNFQSRRPNTSFCFLDIRSPGLGDTAMYLCATSRKTGTGGFLGYTFGSGTRLTVV.